These 28 T cell receptor beta chains came from one sample sequenced in a study of radiotherapy plus CTLA-4 blockade in lung cancer. Only in-frame clones appear in the TCRdb table, and some are missing; sequencing was by immunoSEQ multiplex PCR. The repertoire holds 50,000 or so clones, around 77% seen once, with 11% in the top ten. Specimen: peripheral blood, collected from a patient treated with radiotherapy plus ipilimumab. Receptors were obtained from a human donor with non-small cell lung cancer who had stable disease on radiotherapy plus ipilimumab.

The V call is TRBV7-8, the J call TRBJ2-1, with D perhaps matching TRBD1 (5 bases). V dropped 2 bases and J dropped 4 bases, with 9 bases sitting between them. The length of the CDR3 is 14 residues. The V gene's germline CDR1 is SGHVS and CDR2 FQNEAQ. CDR3 region: CASSLSTAYNEQFF. CDR3 DNA sequence: TGTGCCAGCAGCTTATCGACAGCGTACAATGAGCAGTTCTTC.

V usage is TRBV7-9 and J usage is TRBJ1-5, with 7 bases aligning to TRBD1. Germline loops: CDR1 SEHNR, CDR2 FQNEAQ (reference sequence). This CDR3 has 14 residues. With V trimmed by 3 bases and J by 5 bases, 4 bases remained unmatched. In DNA, the CDR3 is TGTGCCAGCAGCTTGCAGGGGGTAGATCAGCCCCAGCATTTT. It is translated as CASSLQGVDQPQHF.

This clone turned up a few times. The chain combines TRBV19 with TRBJ2-5; a possible D gene is TRBD1 (6 bases). The germline V gene has CDR1 LNHDA and CDR2 SQIVND (reference sequence). There are 16 residues in the CDR3. V lost 6 bases and J 2 bases, leaving 19 bases between the germline ends. CDR3 nucleotide sequence: TGTGCCAGTAGCCGTGGTCTTAGGGGGTCACAAGAGACCCAGTACTTC. Translation: CASSRGLRGSQETQYF.

The genes are TRBV2 and TRBJ1-4; 11 bases fit TRBD1. The CDR3 extends over 12 amino acids. Germline V gene data show CDR1 as SNHLY and CDR2 as FYNNEI. The V gene end was trimmed by 11 bases and the J gene end by 6 bases; junction bases not matched to a gene: 2. The CDR3 loop is CAGQGAHEKLFF. CDR3 DNA: TGTGCCGGACAGGGGGCCCATGAAAAACTGTTTTTT.

The chain joins TRBV7-2 to TRBJ2-1; 9 nucleotides agree with TRBD1. The germline V gene encodes CDR1 SGHTA and CDR2 FQGNSA. V gave up 5 bases and J gave up 3 bases; unmatched junction bases: 5. The CDR3 is 15 residues long. CDR3 region: CASSPGTGYYNEQFF. CDR3 nucleotides: TGTGCCAGCAGCCCAGGGACAGGGTACTACAATGAGCAGTTCTTC.

The chain recombines TRBV2 with TRBJ2-7; D is possibly TRBD2 (5 bases). Trimming removed 5 bases at V and 4 bases at J, with 12 bases between. The CDR3 is made up of 13 amino acids. CDR1 SNHLY and CDR2 FYNNEI come from the germline V gene. In DNA, the CDR3 is TGTGCCAGCAGTTTCGGACTGATTTACGAGCAGTACGTC. The encoded protein is CASSFGLIYEQYV.

V and J are TRBV6-1 and TRBJ1-2; a possible D gene is TRBD1 (5 bases). Germline V gene sequence: CDR1 MNHNS, CDR2 SASEGT. V lost 3 bases and J 8 bases, leaving 16 bases between the germline ends. The CDR3 is 14 residues long. The CDR3 nucleotides read TGTGCCAGCAGTGAGTCGGGACTACCGGGAGGCTACACCTTC. This translates into CASSESGLPGGYTF.

The chain joins TRBV5-1 to TRBJ2-1, with 10 positions matching TRBD2. Per the germline V gene, CDR1 is SGHRS and CDR2 is YFSETQ. With 4 bases clipped from V and 8 bases from J, the junction kept 6 bases outside the gene matches. This CDR3 has 14 amino acids. The DNA of the CDR3 is TGCGCCAGCAGCGGGGGACTAGCGAAGGATGAGCAGTTCTTC. Protein sequence: CASSGGLAKDEQFF. The variable domain in full, with the rest retrieved from reference TRBV5-1 and TRBJ2-1, is KAGVTQTPRYLIKTRGQQVTLSCSPISGHRSVSWYQQTPGQGLQFLFEYFSETQRNKGNFPGRFSGRQFSNSRSEMNVSTLELGDSALYLCASSGGLAKDEQFFGPGTRLTVL.

V gene TRBV7-9 combines with J gene TRBJ2-1, with 8 bases aligning to TRBD2. The CDR3 consists of 18 residues. V was clipped by 1 base and J by 0 bases; unmatched bases: 8. Germline V gives CDR1 SEHNR, CDR2 FQNEAQ (reference sequence). Here the CDR3 DNA reads TGTGCCAGCAGCTTAGGAACCAACGCGGGGGGCTCCTACAATGAGCAGTTCTTC. The encoded protein is CASSLGTNAGGSYNEQFF.

This chain connects TRBV7-7 to TRBJ1-2; no clear D. CDR3 length: 13 residues. CDR1 and CDR2 (germline): SSHAT, FNYEAQ (reference sequence). V shed 5 bases and J shed 8 bases, with 15 bases lying between them. The DNA of the CDR3 is TGTGCCAGCAGCCCCCCGACGGGCGGGGGCTACACCTTC. This codes for CASSPPTGGGYTF.

By sample fraction, this clone is medium-sized. The chain couples TRBV28 to TRBJ1-6, with TRBD1 identical over 11 bases. The ends lost 2 bases at V and 9 bases at J; junction bases unmatched: 3. Germline V CDR1 and CDR2: MDHEN, SYDVKM. There are 15 residues in the CDR3. The CDR3 reads CASSLGQGAGSPLHF. The CDR3 DNA is TGTGCCAGCAGTTTAGGACAGGGGGCAGGTTCACCCCTCCACTTT.

CDR3 residues: CASSPRGQWDTGELFF. CDR3 nucleotide sequence: TGTGCCAGCAGCCCTCGAGGACAGTGGGACACCGGGGAGCTGTTTTTT. The chain recombines TRBV9 with TRBJ2-2; perhaps TRBD1 as D (6 bases). Per the germline V gene, CDR1 is SGDLS and CDR2 is YYNGEE. The V end was cut by 4 bases, the J end by 3 bases, with 16 bases between. The CDR3 covers 16 residues.

The sample holds a few counts of this clone. The chain is built from TRBV18 and TRBJ1-4; no reliable D call. CDR1 KGHSH and CDR2 LQKENI come from the germline V gene. This CDR3 has 13 amino acids. V lost 8 bases to trimming and J lost 8 bases, with 15 bases between them. CDR3 region: CASLERGREKLFF. The CDR3 DNA follows: TGTGCCAGCCTGGAGCGCGGGCGGGAAAAACTGTTTTTT.

The chain is built from TRBV7-7 and TRBJ2-3, with D possibly TRBD2 on 5 matching bases. The V end lost 1 base, the J end lost 7 bases, and 9 bases lay between the germline ends. This CDR3 contains 13 residues. The germline V gene encodes CDR1 SSHAT and CDR2 FNYEAQ (reference sequence). The DNA of the CDR3 is TGTGCCAGCAGCTTAGGAGGGTTGAATACGCAGTATTTT. Its protein product is CASSLGGLNTQYF. Drawing the rest from reference TRBV7-7 and TRBJ2-3, the complete variable domain is GAGVSQSPRYKVTKRGQDVTLRCDPISSHATLYWYQQALGQGPEFLTYFNYEAQPDKSGLPSDRFSAERPEGSISTLTIQRTEQRDSAMYRCASSLGGLNTQYFGPGTRLTVL.

The V call is TRBV19, the J call TRBJ2-2; 8 positions match TRBD1. The CDR3 totals 12 residues. The germline gives CDR1 LNHDA, CDR2 SQIVND (reference sequence). The J segment lost 8 bases and the V segment lost 6 bases, leaving 2 bases of the junction unmatched. The CDR3 protein is CASSRDRGELFF. CDR3 sequence (DNA): TGTGCCAGTAGCCGGGACAGGGGGGAGCTGTTTTTT.

V usage is TRBV19 and J usage is TRBJ1-1; D is unclear. This CDR3 region has 15 residues. V gave up 5 bases and J gave up 4 bases, with 17 bases separating them. Germline-derived CDR1 and CDR2 are LNHDA and SQIVND (reference sequence). CDR3 bases: TGTGCCAGTAGTTCCTCGGTTGCCGCCGGCACTGAAGCTTTCTTT. As protein: CASSSSVAAGTEAFF.

The gene calls are TRBV7-3 and TRBJ2-6; 7 bases fit TRBD1. V was clipped by 2 bases and J by 2 bases; unmatched bases: 0. The CDR3 is made up of 15 amino acids. In germline, CDR1 is SGHTA, CDR2 FQGTGA. CDR3 amino acids: CASSLQGAGANVLTF. The DNA for the CDR3 is TGTGCCAGCAGCTTACAGGGGGCTGGGGCCAACGTCCTGACTTTC.

The chain recombines TRBV7-9 with TRBJ1-3, with D uncertain. Germline V gene lookup returns CDR1 SEHNR and CDR2 FQNEAQ (reference sequence). With 4 bases removed from V and 0 bases from J, the gap between germline ends came to 19 bases. This CDR3 comprises 18 residues. The CDR3 DNA sequence: TGTGCCAGCAGCTACAACCACAGACAAACAAGCTCTGGAAACACCATATATTTT. Its translation: CASSYNHRQTSSGNTIYF.

This clone was counted only a few times. CDR3 nucleotides: TGTGCCAGCAGCTCCCTATCGAGCGCTGAAGCTTTCTTT. As protein: CASSSLSSAEAFF. V usage is TRBV9 and J usage is TRBJ1-1; D gene unclear. The length of the CDR3 is 13 residues. The V and J ends lost 4 bases and 6 bases respectively, with 13 bases between them. CDR1 SGDLS and CDR2 YYNGEE come from the germline V gene.

This clone was detected once. The chain carries TRBV19 and TRBJ1-5, with TRBD1 as a possible D gene (6 bases). Germline values: CDR1 LNHDA, CDR2 SQIVND (reference sequence). Trimming cost V 11 bases and J 1 base, with 12 bases left between them. The CDR3 is 13 residues long. CDR3 region: CAGGTLSNQPQHF. CDR3 in DNA: TGTGCCGGAGGGACATTGAGCAATCAGCCCCAGCATTTT.

The chain carries TRBV10-3 and TRBJ1-2; no reliable D call. CDR1 and CDR2 (germline): ENHRY, SYGVKD. The CDR3 covers 13 residues. V gave up 3 bases and J gave up 2 bases, with 7 bases separating them. CDR3 in amino acids: CAISEGQNYGYTF. The CDR3 nucleotides read TGTGCCATCAGTGAAGGGCAGAACTATGGCTACACCTTC.

The chain carries TRBV19 and TRBJ1-6; 7 positions match TRBD1. Germline V gene lookup returns CDR1 LNHDA and CDR2 SQIVND (reference sequence). The CDR3 is 15 amino acids. Germline trimming cut 3 bases from V and 6 bases from J; bases unmatched to any gene: 5. The CDR3 is CASSIKGQPNSPLHF. The DNA for the CDR3 is TGTGCCAGTAGTATCAAGGGACAGCCTAATTCACCCCTCCACTTT.

The V and J genes are TRBV5-1 and TRBJ2-3; 7 bases line up with TRBD2. Germline V gene lookup returns CDR1 SGHRS and CDR2 YFSETQ. After removal of 3 bases from V and 4 bases from J, the junction contained 2 bases not matched to a gene. This CDR3 comprises 13 residues. The CDR3 loop is CASSWGGADTQYF. CDR3 DNA: TGCGCCAGCAGCTGGGGGGGTGCAGATACGCAGTATTTT.

The chain combines TRBV6-1 with TRBJ2-1; 9 bases match TRBD1. The CDR3 is 15 residues long. J was trimmed by 4 bases and V by 6 bases; bases with no gene match: 7. Looked up from germline, CDR1 is MNHNS and CDR2 is SASEGT. In DNA form, the CDR3 reads TGTGCCAGCAGCCGCGGACAGGGGTGGTACAATGAGCAGTTCTTC. Its protein is CASSRGQGWYNEQFF.

The rearrangement uses TRBV6-5 and TRBJ1-2; weak D call: TRBD1 (5 bases). V lost 4 bases to trimming and J lost 10 bases, with 10 bases between them. The CDR3 consists of 11 residues. Germline V gene lookup returns CDR1 MNHEY and CDR2 SVGAGI. CDR3 coding DNA: TGTGCCAGCAGTTTTCAGGGTGCCTACACCTTC. It encodes CASSFQGAYTF.

By share of the sample, this clone is medium-sized. The V call is TRBV27, the J call TRBJ2-7, with D perhaps TRBD1 (5 bases). The CDR3 is made up of 13 amino acids. Germline V gene sequence: CDR1 MNHEY, CDR2 SMNVEV (reference sequence). Trimming took off 3 bases at V and 5 bases at J, with 11 bases between the two ends. CDR3 region: CASSFRQGHEQYV. The CDR3 nucleotides are TGTGCCAGCAGTTTTCGGCAGGGCCACGAGCAGTACGTC.

J is TRBJ1-3 and V is TRBV4-3; D is undetermined. The V end lost 0 bases, the J end lost 0 bases, and 6 bases lay between the germline ends. The germline V gene has CDR1 LGHNA and CDR2 YSLEER. The CDR3 sequence is 15 residues long. The CDR3 nucleotides are TGCGCCAGCAGCCAAGATTTGGGCTCTGGAAACACCATATATTTT. It specifies CASSQDLGSGNTIYF.

The chain combines TRBV6-5 with TRBJ2-7, with D uncertain. There are 14 residues in the CDR3. The V end was cut by 2 bases, the J end by 3 bases, with 11 bases between. Germline CDR1 reads MNHEY; CDR2 reads SVGAGI. Written as DNA, the CDR3 is TGTGCCAGCAGTTACATCCTCGACGGCTACGAGCAGTACTTC. It codes for CASSYILDGYEQYF.